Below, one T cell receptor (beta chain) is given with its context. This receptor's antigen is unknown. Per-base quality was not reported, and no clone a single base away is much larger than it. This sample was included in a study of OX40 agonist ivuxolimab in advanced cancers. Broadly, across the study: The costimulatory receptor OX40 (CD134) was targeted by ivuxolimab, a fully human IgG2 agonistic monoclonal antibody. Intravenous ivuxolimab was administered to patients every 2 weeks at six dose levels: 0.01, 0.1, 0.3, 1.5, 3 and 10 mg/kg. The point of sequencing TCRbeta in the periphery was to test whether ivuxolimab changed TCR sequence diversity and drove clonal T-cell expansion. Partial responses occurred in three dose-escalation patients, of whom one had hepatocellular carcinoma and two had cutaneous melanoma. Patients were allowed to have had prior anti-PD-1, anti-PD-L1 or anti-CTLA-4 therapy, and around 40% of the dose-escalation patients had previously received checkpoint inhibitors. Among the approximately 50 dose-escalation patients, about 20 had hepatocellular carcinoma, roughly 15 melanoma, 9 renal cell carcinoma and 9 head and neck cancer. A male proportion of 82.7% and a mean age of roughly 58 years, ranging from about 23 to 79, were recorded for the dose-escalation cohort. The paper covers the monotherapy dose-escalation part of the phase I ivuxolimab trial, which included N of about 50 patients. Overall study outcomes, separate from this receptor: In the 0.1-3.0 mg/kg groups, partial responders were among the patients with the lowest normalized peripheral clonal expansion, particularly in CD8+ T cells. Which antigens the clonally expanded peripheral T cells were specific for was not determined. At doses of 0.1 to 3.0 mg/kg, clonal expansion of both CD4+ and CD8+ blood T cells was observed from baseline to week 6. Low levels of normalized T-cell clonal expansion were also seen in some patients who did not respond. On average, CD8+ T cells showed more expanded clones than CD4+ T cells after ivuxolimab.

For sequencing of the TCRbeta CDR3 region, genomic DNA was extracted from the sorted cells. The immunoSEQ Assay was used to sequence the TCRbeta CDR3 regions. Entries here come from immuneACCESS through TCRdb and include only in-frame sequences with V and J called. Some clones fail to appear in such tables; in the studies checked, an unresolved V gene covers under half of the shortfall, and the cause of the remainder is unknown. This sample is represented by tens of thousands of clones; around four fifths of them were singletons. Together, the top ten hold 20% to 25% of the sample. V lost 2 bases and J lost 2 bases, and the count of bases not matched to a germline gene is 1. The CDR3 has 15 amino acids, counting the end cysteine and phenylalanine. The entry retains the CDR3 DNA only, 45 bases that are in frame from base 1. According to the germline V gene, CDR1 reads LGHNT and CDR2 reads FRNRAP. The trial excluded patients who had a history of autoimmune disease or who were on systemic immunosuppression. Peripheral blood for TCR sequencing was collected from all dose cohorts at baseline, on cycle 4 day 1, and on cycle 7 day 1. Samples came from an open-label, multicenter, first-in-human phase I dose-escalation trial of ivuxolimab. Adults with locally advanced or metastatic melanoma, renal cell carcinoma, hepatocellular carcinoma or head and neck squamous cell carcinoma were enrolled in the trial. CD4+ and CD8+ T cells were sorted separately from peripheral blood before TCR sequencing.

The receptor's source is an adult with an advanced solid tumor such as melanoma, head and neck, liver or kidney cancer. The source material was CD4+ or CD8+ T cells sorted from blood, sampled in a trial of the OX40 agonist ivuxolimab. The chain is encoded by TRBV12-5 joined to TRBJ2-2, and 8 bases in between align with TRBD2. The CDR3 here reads CASGLSGGNTGELFF. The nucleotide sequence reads TGTGCTAGTGGTTTGAGCGGGGGAAACACCGGGGAGCTGTTTTTT.